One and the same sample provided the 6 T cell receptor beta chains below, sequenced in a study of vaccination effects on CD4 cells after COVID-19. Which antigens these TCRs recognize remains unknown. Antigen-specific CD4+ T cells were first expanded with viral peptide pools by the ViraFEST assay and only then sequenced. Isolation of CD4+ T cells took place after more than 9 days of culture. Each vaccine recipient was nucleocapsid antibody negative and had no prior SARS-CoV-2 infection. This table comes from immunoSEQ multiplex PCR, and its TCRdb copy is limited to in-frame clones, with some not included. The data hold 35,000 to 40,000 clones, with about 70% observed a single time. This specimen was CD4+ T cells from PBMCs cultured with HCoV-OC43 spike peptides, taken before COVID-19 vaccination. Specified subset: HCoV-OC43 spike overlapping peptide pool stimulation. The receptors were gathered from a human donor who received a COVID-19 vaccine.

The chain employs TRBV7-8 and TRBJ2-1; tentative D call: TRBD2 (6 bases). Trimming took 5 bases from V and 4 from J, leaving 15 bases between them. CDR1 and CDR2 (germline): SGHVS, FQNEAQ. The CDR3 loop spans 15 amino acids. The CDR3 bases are TGTGCCAGCAGCCTATTGCTGGGAGGTTACAATGAGCAGTTCTTC. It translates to CASSLLLGGYNEQFF.

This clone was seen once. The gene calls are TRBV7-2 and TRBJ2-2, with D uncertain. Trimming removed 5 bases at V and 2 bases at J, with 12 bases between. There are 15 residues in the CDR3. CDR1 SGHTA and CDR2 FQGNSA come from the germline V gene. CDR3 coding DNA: TGTGCCAGCAGCCTTAGGTGGGGTAACACCGGGGAGCTGTTTTTT. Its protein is CASSLRWGNTGELFF.

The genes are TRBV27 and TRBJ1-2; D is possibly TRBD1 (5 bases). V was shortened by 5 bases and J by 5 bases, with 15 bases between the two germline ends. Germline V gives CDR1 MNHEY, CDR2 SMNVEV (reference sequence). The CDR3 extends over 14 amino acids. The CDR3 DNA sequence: TGTGCCAGCAGTCCCAGCGGACGGGGGTATGGCTACACCTTC. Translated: CASSPSGRGYGYTF.

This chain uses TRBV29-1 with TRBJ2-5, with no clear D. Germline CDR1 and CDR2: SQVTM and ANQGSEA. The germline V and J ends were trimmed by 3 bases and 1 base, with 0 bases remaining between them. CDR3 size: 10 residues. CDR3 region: CSVDQETQYF. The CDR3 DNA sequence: TGCAGCGTTGACCAAGAGACCCAGTACTTC.

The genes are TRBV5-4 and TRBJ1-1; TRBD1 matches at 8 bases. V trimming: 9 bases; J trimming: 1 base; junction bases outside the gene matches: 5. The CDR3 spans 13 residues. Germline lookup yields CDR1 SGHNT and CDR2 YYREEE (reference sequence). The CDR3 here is CATAGQGNTEAFF. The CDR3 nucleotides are TGTGCCACCGCCGGACAGGGGAACACTGAAGCTTTCTTT.

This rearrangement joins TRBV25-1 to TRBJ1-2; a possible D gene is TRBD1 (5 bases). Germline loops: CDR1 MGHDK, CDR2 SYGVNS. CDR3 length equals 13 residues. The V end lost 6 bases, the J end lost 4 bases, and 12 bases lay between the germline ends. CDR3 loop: CASRVPGGYGYTF. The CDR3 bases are TGTGCCAGCAGGGTCCCTGGGGGCTATGGCTACACCTTC.